This entry lists 5 T cell receptor beta chains sequenced from one sample in a study of cytomegalovirus exposure and HLA in healthy donors. Assay: immunoSEQ multiplex PCR; the TCRdb copy retains only in-frame clones and omits some. The sample shows approximately 140,000 clones, roughly 88% of them seen only once. Sequencing was performed on PBMCs. The receptors originated from a woman younger than 30 in good health and CMV-seropositive.

V and J are TRBV5-1 and TRBJ1-2; tentative D call: TRBD1 (6 bases). This CDR3 region has 14 residues. Germline V gives CDR1 SGHRS, CDR2 YFSETQ. Trimming took off 4 bases at V and 4 bases at J, with 14 bases between the two ends. The CDR3 here is CASSPRGGGYGYTF. In nucleotides, the CDR3 is TGCGCCAGCAGCCCGAGGGGAGGGGGCTATGGCTACACCTTC.

The CDR3 protein is CASAGSGEQFF. DNA for the CDR3: TGTGCCAGCGCGGGTAGTGGTGAGCAGTTCTTC. The chain uses TRBV9 and TRBJ2-1, with TRBD2 as a possible D gene (5 bases). This CDR3 is built from 11 residues. The V and J ends lost 7 bases and 9 bases respectively, with 11 bases between them. CDR1 is SGDLS, CDR2 YYNGEE, per germline.

This chain uses TRBV28 with TRBJ1-2, with TRBD1 matching over 8 bases. The CDR3 has 13 amino acids. The junction had 1 base not matched to a gene; V was cut back by 3 bases and J by 4 bases. Germline CDR1 and CDR2: MDHEN and SYDVKM. The CDR3 DNA reads TGTGCCAGCAGTTTCACAGGGGGCTATGGCTACACCTTC. It translates to CASSFTGGYGYTF.

This clone was seen once. The genes are TRBV7-9 and TRBJ1-6; 7 bases align to TRBD1. CDR3 length: 14 residues. V shed 1 base and J 9 bases; nucleotides not matched to a gene: 3. Germline CDR1 and CDR2: SEHNR and FQNEAQ (reference sequence). The CDR3 sequence is CASSLGWTGSPLHF. In DNA form, the CDR3 reads TGTGCCAGCAGCTTAGGATGGACAGGTTCACCCCTCCACTTT.

The V and J genes are TRBV28 and TRBJ2-3, with a weak D call TRBD2 (6 bases). This CDR3 region has 13 residues. Germline-derived CDR1 and CDR2 are MDHEN and SYDVKM. With 9 bases removed from V and 3 bases from J, the gap between germline ends came to 13 bases. CDR3 loop: CASQGGRTDTQYF. Written as DNA, the CDR3 is TGTGCCAGTCAGGGAGGACGGACAGATACGCAGTATTTT.